This T cell receptor beta chain was captured by sequencing in a study of blood T cell repertoires in COVID-19. Repertoires were generated with immunoSEQ multiplex PCR, while TCRdb's copy carries only in-frame clones and drops some. The table lists about 270,000 clones, around 86% of them singletons. The CDR3 is made up of 13 amino acids. Germline V lookup: CDR1 SGHTS, CDR2 YDEGEE. V was clipped by 6 bases and J by 2 bases; unmatched bases: 4. The sample was peripheral blood. V and J are TRBV5-8 and TRBJ2-7, with TRBD1 matching over 8 bases. The clonotype comes from a man aged 50 to 60 with acute or convalescent COVID-19. The DNA of the CDR3 is TGTGCCAGCACCAAGGACAGGGCCTACGAGCAGTACTTC. It specifies CASTKDRAYEQYF.